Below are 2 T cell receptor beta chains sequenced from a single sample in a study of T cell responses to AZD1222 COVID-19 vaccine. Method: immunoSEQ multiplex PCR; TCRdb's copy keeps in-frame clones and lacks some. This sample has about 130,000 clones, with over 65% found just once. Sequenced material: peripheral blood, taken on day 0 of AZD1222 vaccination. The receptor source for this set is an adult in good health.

The DNA for the CDR3 is TGTGCCATCAGGGGCACAGATACGCAGTATTTT. It codes for CAIRGTDTQYF. J is TRBJ2-3 and V is TRBV10-3, with D uncertain. The germline gives CDR1 ENHRY, CDR2 SYGVKD. Between the trimmed V and J ends, which lost 6 bases and 1 base, there was a span of 2 bases. The CDR3 is 11 residues long.

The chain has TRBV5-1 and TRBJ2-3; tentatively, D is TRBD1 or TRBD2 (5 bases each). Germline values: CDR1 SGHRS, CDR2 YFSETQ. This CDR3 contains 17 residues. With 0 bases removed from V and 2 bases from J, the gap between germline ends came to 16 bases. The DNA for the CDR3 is TGCGCCAGCAGCTTGGGGGCCAGGGACCCGCTCACAGATACGCAGTATTTT. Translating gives CASSLGARDPLTDTQYF.